This TCR beta chain was sequenced during a study of T cell responses to AZD1222 COVID-19 vaccine. Here immunoSEQ multiplex PCR was the method, and the copy in TCRdb shows in-frame clones only, minus some. The sample gives about 180,000 clones, 88% of which show up once; approximately 7.7% is in the top ten. The CDR3 is 15 amino acids. Germline V gene data show CDR1 as KGHSH and CDR2 as LQKENI. J was trimmed by 3 bases and V by 3 bases; bases with no gene match: 6. Study findings and constraints: The sample set comprised mostly white British donors with more females, and clonal diversity was possibly underestimated. Among vaccine-associated CD4 TCRs, coverage spanned spike, with dominance at 160-218 and 743-854.

The count of this clone is one. The target antigen is unknown. V usage is TRBV18 and J usage is TRBJ2-7; 9 bases map to TRBD1. This TCR came from an adult in good health. Sequencing was performed on peripheral blood, taken on day 0 of AZD1222 vaccination. CDR3 nucleotide sequence: TGTGCCAGCTCACCTGGACAGGGGAATGGCTACGAGCAGTACTTC. It codes for CASSPGQGNGYEQYF.